Listed below are T cell receptor beta chains from one sample, sequenced in a study of OX40 agonist ivuxolimab in advanced cancers. Clones were sequenced by immunoSEQ multiplex PCR, and TCRdb holds only the in-frame ones, with some missing. The sample has tens of thousands of clones; under 85% are singletons. The sample here was CD4+ or CD8+ T cells sorted from blood, taken in a trial of the OX40 agonist ivuxolimab. These receptors originate from an adult with an advanced solid tumor such as melanoma, head and neck, liver or kidney cancer. The CDR3 runs from the conserved cysteine through the conserved F or W. Each record gives: CDR3 DNA, CDR3 protein, D gene, J gene, V gene, clone size. D genes are given only for firm matches. Rows may omit the clone size; those that give it use once, few, many or a size class.

CDR3nt: TGTGCCAGCAGCTTCGACAGCACCATATATTTT
CDR3aa: CASSFDSTIYF
d_gene: NA
j_gene: TRBJ1-3
v_gene: TRBV5-5
abundance: NA

CDR3nt: TGTGCCAGCAGCCCTAGGACAGGGGATGGGGCCCAGTACTTC
CDR3aa: CASSPRTGDGAQYF
d_gene: TRBD1
j_gene: TRBJ2-5
v_gene: TRBV9
abundance: NA

CDR3nt: TGTGCCACCACTCGGGACAGGGGGGGCTATAACACTGAAGCTTTCTTT
CDR3aa: CATTRDRGGYNTEAFF
d_gene: TRBD1
j_gene: TRBJ1-1
v_gene: TRBV28
abundance: NA

CDR3nt: TGTGCCAGCTCACCAACGAGGGCTTTCCAAGAGACCCAGTACTTC
CDR3aa: CASSPTRAFQETQYF
d_gene: NA
j_gene: TRBJ2-5
v_gene: TRBV18
abundance: NA

CDR3nt: TGTGCCAGTACCCCGACGAGGGCGCGCCCCTATGGCTACACCTTC
CDR3aa: CASTPTRARPYGYTF
d_gene: NA
j_gene: TRBJ1-2
v_gene: TRBV19
abundance: NA

CDR3nt: TGTGCCAGCAGTTGGACCGGCGGGAACACTGAAGCTTTCTTT
CDR3aa: CASSWTGGNTEAFF
d_gene: NA
j_gene: TRBJ1-1
v_gene: TRBV2
abundance: few

CDR3nt: TGTGCCAGCAGTTCTAGCGGGAGGAGAGAGACCCAGTACTTC
CDR3aa: CASSSSGRRETQYF
d_gene: TRBD2
j_gene: TRBJ2-5
v_gene: TRBV27
abundance: once

CDR3nt: TGTGCCAGCAGTTTATGGGACCGCTACAATGAGCAGTTCTTC
CDR3aa: CASSLWDRYNEQFF
d_gene: NA
j_gene: TRBJ2-1
v_gene: TRBV28
abundance: NA

CDR3nt: TGTGCCAGCAGCTCTCGACCTACTAGCGGGAGGTACAACTCCTACAATGAGCAGTTCTTC
CDR3aa: CASSSRPTSGRYNSYNEQFF
d_gene: TRBD2
j_gene: TRBJ2-1
v_gene: TRBV7-3
abundance: NA

CDR3nt: TGTGCCAGCAGCTTGGGGGAGAGCACAGATACGCAGTATTTT
CDR3aa: CASSLGESTDTQYF
d_gene: NA
j_gene: TRBJ2-3
v_gene: TRBV7-3
abundance: NA

CDR3nt: TGCGCCAGCAGCAAAACTGGGAACACTGAAGCTTTCTTT
CDR3aa: CASSKTGNTEAFF
d_gene: NA
j_gene: TRBJ1-1
v_gene: TRBV4-3
abundance: NA

CDR3nt: TGTGCCAGCAGGAAACAGGGCTTTGATAATCAGCCCCAGCATTTT
CDR3aa: CASRKQGFDNQPQHF
d_gene: NA
j_gene: TRBJ1-5
v_gene: TRBV6-6
abundance: few

CDR3nt: TGTGCCAGCAGTATTGGGGCTCCCTTCGGACGGACCCCTTACAATGAGCAGTTCTTC
CDR3aa: CASSIGAPFGRTPYNEQFF
d_gene: NA
j_gene: TRBJ2-1
v_gene: TRBV27
abundance: NA

CDR3nt: TGTGCCAGCAGCGAAACGGTCTTAGCGGGAGGGATTACCCAGTACTTC
CDR3aa: CASSETVLAGGITQYF
d_gene: TRBD2
j_gene: TRBJ2-5
v_gene: TRBV2
abundance: NA

CDR3nt: TGTGCCAGCAGCCTGGGGGGGGTCTATCAGCCCCAGCATTTT
CDR3aa: CASSLGGVYQPQHF
d_gene: NA
j_gene: TRBJ1-5
v_gene: TRBV28
abundance: NA

CDR3nt: TGTGCCAGCAGTCCTCGGACACCCCGAATTGCTTTCTTT
CDR3aa: CASSPRTPRIAFF
d_gene: NA
j_gene: TRBJ1-1
v_gene: TRBV28
abundance: NA

CDR3nt: TGTGCCAGCAGCTCGGGCCGGGACACTGAAGCTTTCTTT
CDR3aa: CASSSGRDTEAFF
d_gene: NA
j_gene: TRBJ1-1
v_gene: TRBV7-9
abundance: few

CDR3nt: TGCGCCAGCACCCTCTGGGGGACGGACAATGAAAAACTGTTTTTT
CDR3aa: CASTLWGTDNEKLFF
d_gene: NA
j_gene: TRBJ1-4
v_gene: TRBV5-1
abundance: NA